What follows is one TCR beta chain and its context. Its target is not known. This record comes from a study of T-cell memory formation after mild COVID-19. The CDR3 totals 17 residues. V lost 0 bases and J 1 base, leaving 16 bases between the germline ends. Germline CDR1 is SGDLS and CDR2 is YYNGEE. General study results and limits: Chiefly within CM and EM were the contracting CD4+ clones; CD8+ ones were within EMRA. CD4+ bias marked clones expanding day 15 to 37, unlike balanced contracting clones. Some clones that responded turned up in pre-infection memory, which suggests that cross-reactive memory joined in.

TCRalpha and TCRbeta libraries used 5'RACE with constant-segment primers and UMIs. A single record per CDR3 protein comes from TCRdb applying MiXCR to the 5' RACE reads. The table shows hundreds of thousands of distinct CDR3 sequences, with about 16% occurring only once. This chain connects TRBV9 to TRBJ2-5, with D possibly TRBD2 on 5 matching bases. Input material: PBMCs or a T cell subset sorted from them (not recorded which). The clonotype comes from a man in his late teens or twenties who had mild COVID-19 (a few samples of this study predate the infection). Cell type and time point are not known. The CDR3, as DNA: TGTGCCAGCAGCGTAGGTCCGGGGTCGGCAACCCAAGAGACCCAGTACTTC. Protein product: CASSVGPGSATQETQYF.